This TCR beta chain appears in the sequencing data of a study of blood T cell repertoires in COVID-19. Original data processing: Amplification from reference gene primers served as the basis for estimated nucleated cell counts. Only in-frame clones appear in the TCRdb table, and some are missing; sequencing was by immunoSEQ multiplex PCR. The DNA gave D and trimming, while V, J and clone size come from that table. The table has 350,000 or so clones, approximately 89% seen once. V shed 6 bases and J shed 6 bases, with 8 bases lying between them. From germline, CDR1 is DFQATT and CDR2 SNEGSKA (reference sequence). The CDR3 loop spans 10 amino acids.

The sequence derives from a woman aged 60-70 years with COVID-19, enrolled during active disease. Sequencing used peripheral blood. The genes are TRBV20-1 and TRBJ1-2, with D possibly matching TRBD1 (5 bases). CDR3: CSAVRDGYTF. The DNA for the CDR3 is TGCAGTGCAGTCAGGGATGGCTACACCTTC.